This TCR beta chain emerged from a study of shared clonotypes between healthy human individuals. Study-level points and caveats: Tissues were not sampled, only blood, and their repertoires likely differ. Generation probabilities were higher for clonotypes shared across all four sorted-subset donors than for unshared ones.

Profiling relied on immunoSEQ multiplex PCR, and the TCRdb table lists in-frame clones only, not all of them. The sample carries roughly 550,000 clones, roughly 96% recorded once. There are 12 residues in the CDR3. The ends were cut back, 3 bases at V and 8 bases at J, with 11 bases in the middle. Looked up from germline, CDR1 is SGDLS and CDR2 is YYNGEE. CD8 cells classed as naive were CD45RO-negative and positively selected for CCR7, excluding terminally differentiated effector memory CD45RA+ cells. In this sample, this clone turned up a few times. As yet, its antigen is unknown. The sequencing sample was made of naive CD8+ T cells sorted from blood. The chain joins TRBV9 to TRBJ1-2; D unclear. The clonotype comes from a woman aged 25 to 45 in good health. The CDR3 protein is CASSAPLSGYTF. The CDR3 DNA follows: TGTGCCAGCAGCGCCCCCTTGTCGGGCTACACCTTC.